The next 32 T cell receptor beta chains were all read from a single sample in a study of shared clonotypes between healthy human individuals. The assay was immunoSEQ multiplex PCR, and TCRdb's table has in-frame clones only and misses some. This sample has approximately 1,000,000 clones, with 75% to 85% found just once. The sample comprised memory CD4+ T cells from PBMCs. Indicated subset: CD45RA-negative fraction. The receptor source for this set is a man in his late teens or twenties in good health. Some clones in this sample may be carry-over from other donors' samples.

The V call is TRBV5-4, the J call TRBJ2-7; tentative D call: TRBD1 (6 bases). The CDR3 is made up of 15 amino acids. Trimming shortened V by 0 bases and J by 2 bases, and 12 bases separated the two germline ends. Germline V gene lookup returns CDR1 SGHNT and CDR2 YYREEE (reference sequence). This CDR3 reads CASSLGRDTAYEQYF. CDR3 sequence (DNA): TGTGCCAGCAGCTTGGGCCGGGACACCGCCTACGAGCAGTACTTC.

The chain joins TRBV6-1 to TRBJ1-1; D is possibly TRBD1 (5 bases). The CDR3 totals 14 residues. V shed 5 bases and J shed 2 bases, with 12 bases lying between them. The germline gives CDR1 MNHNS, CDR2 SASEGT. The CDR3 loop reads CASSLETVNTEAFF. Here the CDR3 DNA reads TGTGCCAGCAGTTTGGAGACAGTTAACACTGAAGCTTTCTTT.

The chain couples TRBV4-1 to TRBJ1-1; no clear D. This CDR3 is built from 16 residues. Germline lookup yields CDR1 MGHRA and CDR2 YSYEKL. The germline V and J ends were trimmed by 0 bases and 3 bases, with 14 bases remaining between them. The CDR3 reads CASSQDRKAGYTEAFF. CDR3 in DNA: TGCGCCAGCAGCCAAGATCGGAAAGCGGGGTACACTGAAGCTTTCTTT.

In this sample, this clone turned up once. This sequence joins TRBV11-1 and TRBJ2-3; 9 bases map to TRBD2. CDR3 length: 17 amino acids. J was trimmed by 8 bases and V by 4 bases; bases with no gene match: 16. Germline assignment: CDR1 SGHAT and CDR2 FQDESV (reference sequence). CDR3 nucleotide sequence: TGTGCCAGCAGCTCTTTTGGCGGGAGGGCCAAGGGGGCTACGCAGTATTTT. Amino acid sequence: CASSSFGGRAKGATQYF.

This clone was observed a single time. This chain connects TRBV5-1 to TRBJ2-7; weak D call: TRBD2 (5 bases). Per germline, CDR1 SGHRS and CDR2 YFSETQ. V was shortened by 4 bases and J by 7 bases, with 15 bases between the two germline ends. The CDR3 sequence is 13 residues long. This CDR3 reads CASSPTTQEEQYF. The CDR3, as DNA: TGCGCCAGCAGCCCGACTACCCAGGAGGAGCAGTACTTC.

This chain joins TRBV28 and TRBJ1-5; D is possibly TRBD1 (5 bases). Trimming shortened V by 2 bases and J by 9 bases, and 20 bases separated the two germline ends. This CDR3 is 16 amino acids long. Germline V gene sequence: CDR1 MDHEN, CDR2 SYDVKM. The CDR3 region is CASSLNRAWGDRPQHF. CDR3 nucleotide sequence: TGTGCCAGCAGTTTAAATAGGGCCTGGGGCGATCGGCCCCAGCATTTT.

This chain joins TRBV7-6 and TRBJ2-2; 9 nucleotides match TRBD2. The CDR3 has 15 amino acids. Germline CDR1 is SGHVS and CDR2 is FNYEAQ. The V gene end was trimmed by 3 bases and the J gene end by 5 bases; junction bases not matched to a gene: 4. Written as DNA, the CDR3 is TGTGCCAGCAGCTTTGTAGCGGGAGAGACCGGGGAGCTGTTTTTT. This encodes CASSFVAGETGELFF.

This chain connects TRBV6-5 to TRBJ1-5, with a weak D call TRBD1 (5 bases). The germline V gene encodes CDR1 MNHEY and CDR2 SVGAGI. The CDR3 totals 13 residues. V dropped 6 bases and J dropped 11 bases, with 17 bases sitting between them. CDR3 amino acids: CASSDGGLRTQHF. The CDR3 region has the DNA TGTGCCAGCAGCGACGGGGGGTTGCGCACCCAGCATTTT.

The chain couples TRBV5-5 to TRBJ2-7; 10 nucleotides match TRBD1. The ends lost 3 bases at V and 2 bases at J; junction bases unmatched: 5. The V gene's germline CDR1 is SGHKS and CDR2 YYEKEE (reference sequence). The CDR3 contains 15 residues. CDR3 bases: TGTGCCAGCAGCTCAGTAGACAGGGGGCCCTACGAGCAGTACTTC. It encodes CASSSVDRGPYEQYF.

V and J are TRBV2 and TRBJ2-7; 7 bases map to TRBD2. Germline V gene sequence: CDR1 SNHLY, CDR2 FYNNEI. The CDR3 is made up of 15 amino acids. The V gene end was trimmed by 7 bases and the J gene end by 2 bases; junction bases not matched to a gene: 11. CDR3 in DNA: TGTGCCAGCATTCCCTCCTCCGGGACTACCTACGAGCAGTACTTC. Protein product: CASIPSSGTTYEQYF.

The rearrangement links TRBV7-2 to TRBJ2-5; TRBD1 matches at 8 bases. CDR1 and CDR2 from the germline V gene are SGHTA and FQGNSA. J was trimmed by 5 bases and V by 2 bases; bases with no gene match: 1. There are 13 residues in the CDR3. CDR3: CASSLTGGETQYF. In DNA, the CDR3 is TGTGCCAGCAGCTTAACAGGGGGGGAGACCCAGTACTTC.

This clone came up many times. Other DNA sequences in the sample encode the same CDR3. The rearrangement links TRBV5-1 to TRBJ1-1; unclear D gene. CDR3 length: 14 amino acids. Germline CDR1 SGHRS, CDR2 YFSETQ. V lost 0 bases to trimming and J lost 1 base, with 7 bases between them. The CDR3 sequence: CASSLVGENTEAFF. For the CDR3, the DNA is TGCGCCAGCAGCTTGGTTGGGGAGAACACTGAAGCTTTCTTT.

The rearrangement links TRBV29-1 to TRBJ2-7; possible D gene TRBD1, 6 bases. V dropped 7 bases and J dropped 2 bases, with 15 bases sitting between them. The CDR3 totals 13 residues. Per germline, CDR1 SQVTM and CDR2 ANQGSEA. This chain's CDR3 is CSARRGHTYEQYF. For the CDR3, the DNA is TGCAGCGCCCGACGGGGACACACCTACGAGCAGTACTTC.

The rearrangement links TRBV9 to TRBJ2-6, with TRBD2 identical over 7 bases. The V and J ends lost 0 bases and 2 bases, in that order; junction bases with no gene match: 14. CDR3 size: 20 residues. Germline assignment: CDR1 SGDLS and CDR2 YYNGEE. The CDR3 DNA sequence: TGTGCCAGCAGCGTAGCCGGGGGAGGGTTCTGGCTGGCTGGGGCCAACGTCCTGACTTTC. It codes for CASSVAGGGFWLAGANVLTF.

CDR3 DNA sequence: TGTGCCAGCAGCCTCGGGACAGCGGTCGATGGCTACACCTTC. It codes for CASSLGTAVDGYTF. This chain joins TRBV5-4 and TRBJ1-2; TRBD1 matches at 7 bases. Germline assignment: CDR1 SGHNT and CDR2 YYREEE (reference sequence). The J segment lost 6 bases and the V segment lost 4 bases, leaving 9 bases of the junction unmatched. CDR3 length: 14 amino acids.

The J gene is TRBJ2-7, the V gene TRBV28, with D possibly TRBD2 on 6 matching bases. CDR3 length: 11 amino acids. Trimming removed 10 bases from V and 4 bases from J, with 11 bases in between. The germline V gene encodes CDR1 MDHEN and CDR2 SYDVKM. As DNA, the CDR3 is TGTGCCACCGGGGGTAGATACGAGCAGTACTTC. This translates into CATGGRYEQYF.

The rearrangement joins TRBV7-9 to TRBJ2-1; D uncertain. The length of the CDR3 is 15 residues. V was shortened by 0 bases and J by 6 bases, with 12 bases between the two germline ends. CDR1 and CDR2 from the germline V gene are SEHNR and FQNEAQ (reference sequence). CDR3 in amino acids: CASSLAIQMSNEQFF. The CDR3 DNA reads TGTGCCAGCAGCTTAGCGATCCAGATGAGCAATGAGCAGTTCTTC.

This clone has only a few counts. The chain links TRBV19 to TRBJ1-2, with TRBD1 as a possible D gene (5 bases). V was trimmed by 7 bases and J by 2 bases, leaving 20 bases between them. The CDR3 has 16 residues. Germline V gene data show CDR1 as LNHDA and CDR2 as SQIVND (reference sequence). In nucleotides, the CDR3 is TGTGCCAGTAAAATTAGGCCCGGAGAGGGGAACTATGGCTACACCTTC. It translates to CASKIRPGEGNYGYTF.

In this sample, this clone turned up once. The V and J genes are TRBV7-2 and TRBJ2-2; D remains ambiguous. CDR1 is SGHTA, CDR2 FQGNSA, per germline. Trimming left V 2 bases short and J 8 bases short, with 9 bases between. This CDR3 spans 13 amino acids. In nucleotides, the CDR3 is TGTGCCAGCAGCTTAATTAAAGAAGGGGAGCTGTTTTTT. Translating it yields CASSLIKEGELFF.

The V call is TRBV7-3, the J call TRBJ2-1; D perhaps matches TRBD2 (7 bases). CDR3 length: 15 residues. Germline V gives CDR1 SGHTA, CDR2 FQGTGA. V shed 6 bases and J shed 5 bases, with 17 bases lying between them. The CDR3 nucleotides read TGTGCCAGCAGGGGTCCGGCGGGGGCTAACAATGAGCAGTTCTTC. It yields the protein CASRGPAGANNEQFF.

The V gene is TRBV7-2, the J gene TRBJ1-5; perhaps TRBD1 as D (5 bases). Per the germline V gene, CDR1 is SGHTA and CDR2 is FQGNSA. The germline V and J ends were trimmed by 1 base and 0 bases, with 13 bases remaining between them. The CDR3 runs 17 residues. The CDR3 sequence: CASSLGGTALSNQPQHF. In DNA, the CDR3 is TGTGCCAGCAGCTTAGGGGGGACGGCCCTTAGCAATCAGCCCCAGCATTTT.

This clone was seen at least ten times. Other DNA sequences in this sample translate to the same CDR3. This chain links TRBV6-1 with TRBJ2-3; 8 positions agree with TRBD1. Per the germline V gene, CDR1 is MNHNS and CDR2 is SASEGT. The junction had 3 bases not matched to a gene; V was cut back by 6 bases and J by 1 base. The CDR3 loop spans 14 amino acids. CDR3 residues: CASSPGQGTDTQYF. The CDR3 DNA reads TGTGCCAGCAGCCCGGGACAGGGCACAGATACGCAGTATTTT.

The rearrangement uses TRBV5-1 and TRBJ1-1; perhaps TRBD1 as D (6 bases). The CDR3 sequence is 13 residues long. The germline V gene has CDR1 SGHRS and CDR2 YFSETQ. The ends were cut back, 2 bases at V and 8 bases at J, with 13 bases in the middle. CDR3 bases: TGCGCCAGCAGCTTCCGGGAGGGGGTCGAAGCTTTCTTT. It encodes CASSFREGVEAFF.

Only one count was recorded for this clone. V usage is TRBV11-2 and J usage is TRBJ2-5; 8 nucleotides agree with TRBD1. The CDR3 is made up of 16 amino acids. Looked up from germline, CDR1 is SGHAT and CDR2 is FQNNGV. V shed 4 bases and J 4 bases; nucleotides not matched to a gene: 11. DNA for the CDR3: TGTGCCAGCAGCTCCTGGGGCAGGGGGCAGAGAGAGACCCAGTACTTC. It is translated as CASSSWGRGQRETQYF. The full variable domain, in which reference TRBV11-2 and TRBJ2-5 provide the parts outside the CDR3, is EAGVAQSPRYKIIEKRQSVAFWCNPISGHATLYWYQQILGQGPKLLIQFQNNGVVDDSQLPKDRFSAERLKGVDSTLKIQPAKLEDSAVYLCASSSWGRGQRETQYFGPGTRLLVL.

J is TRBJ1-5 and V is TRBV27; D is perhaps TRBD1 (5 bases). Looked up from germline, CDR1 is MNHEY and CDR2 is SMNVEV (reference sequence). This CDR3 is built from 18 residues. V lost 1 base, J lost 0 bases, and 16 bases lay in between. CDR3 sequence: CASSLYPPAGYSNQPQHF. The CDR3 DNA sequence: TGTGCCAGCAGTTTATATCCCCCCGCAGGGTATAGCAATCAGCCCCAGCATTTT.

In this sample, this clone turned up once. A clone one base away is much larger, so this may be a read error. The chain recombines TRBV5-8 with TRBJ2-7; D uncertain. Germline CDR1 SGHTS, CDR2 YDEGEE. The CDR3 has 12 residues. V lost 2 bases, J lost 1 base, and 4 bases lay in between. The DNA for the CDR3 is TGTGCCAGCAGCTTTCGGTCCTACGAGCAGTACTTC. Its protein is CASSFRSYEQYF.

Note on this clone: Given a far larger clone just one base away, this is likely a sequencing read error. The chain recombines TRBV30 with TRBJ2-3; D possibly corresponds to TRBD2 (5 bases). CDR1 is GTSNPN, CDR2 SVGIG, per germline (reference sequence). Trimming cost V 2 bases and J 2 bases, with 8 bases left between them. The CDR3 spans 13 residues. The chain's CDR3 is CAWSNGNTDTQYF. CDR3 DNA: TGTGCCTGGAGTAACGGGAACACAGATACGCAGTATTTT.

The gene calls are TRBV19 and TRBJ2-3; 7 bases fit TRBD1. The length of the CDR3 is 16 residues. Germline CDR1 LNHDA, CDR2 SQIVND (reference sequence). V lost 3 bases to trimming and J lost 3 bases; unmatched junction nucleotides: 9. CDR3 sequence: CASSMLQGVGTDTQYF. CDR3 DNA sequence: TGTGCCAGTAGTATGCTCCAGGGGGTTGGGACAGATACGCAGTATTTT.

Turning to this clone: The sample has other DNA sequences that encode this CDR3 too. The V gene is TRBV29-1, the J gene TRBJ1-2; D is ambiguous. Germline values: CDR1 SQVTM, CDR2 ANQGSEA. The V end lost 3 bases, the J end lost 2 bases, and 10 bases lay between the germline ends. The CDR3 extends over 13 amino acids. CDR3 region: CSVDGQRNYGYTF. CDR3 sequence (DNA): TGCAGCGTTGACGGCCAGAGAAACTATGGCTACACCTTC.

This clone was observed a few times. The V gene is TRBV5-1, the J gene TRBJ1-1; possible D gene TRBD1, 5 bases. The ends were cut back, 6 bases at V and 1 base at J, with 10 bases in the middle. CDR3 size: 13 residues. Germline CDR1 SGHRS, CDR2 YFSETQ. CDR3 region: CASMRDPNTEAFF. CDR3 nucleotide sequence: TGCGCCAGCATGAGGGACCCGAACACTGAAGCTTTCTTT.

This clone has a single count. At the DNA level, this CDR3 is encoded by other sequences in the same sample as well. The genes are TRBV5-1 and TRBJ2-3; 7 nucleotides agree with TRBD2. Unmatched junction bases numbered 4, after V lost 1 base and J lost 5 bases. The CDR3 extends over 14 amino acids. CDR1 is SGHRS and CDR2 is YFSETQ in the germline V gene. The CDR3 loop is CASSLSGGLDTQYF. The CDR3 bases are TGCGCCAGCAGCTTGTCGGGAGGTCTAGATACGCAGTATTTT.

This sequence joins TRBV7-9 and TRBJ1-2, with D unclear. There are 16 residues in the CDR3. Germline V gene lookup returns CDR1 SEHNR and CDR2 FQNEAQ (reference sequence). V gave up 5 bases and J gave up 1 base, with 17 bases separating them. The CDR3 nucleotides read TGTGCCAGCAGCCGCGTGAGTGGGCGGAATAACTATGGCTACACCTTC. The encoded protein is CASSRVSGRNNYGYTF.